This is a list of T cell receptor beta chains from one sample in a study of T cell changes during pregnancy in multiple sclerosis. Repertoires were generated with immunoSEQ multiplex PCR, while TCRdb's copy carries only in-frame clones and drops some. The data contain approximately 46,000 clones, roughly 90% of them seen just once; the ten biggest clones take up about 5.1%. The material sequenced was peripheral blood, taken after pregnancy. The receptors come from a female donor in good health, enrolled as a control in a pregnancy study. CDR3s include the opening cysteine and the closing phenylalanine or tryptophan. The D gene is left open where the match is weak. Not every row has a clone size; where given, it reads once, few, many or a size class.

TRBV4-1	-	-	TRBJ1-1	CASSQAGGGRGAFF	TGCGCCAGCAGCCAGGCCGGGGGGGGAAGAGGAGCTTTCTTT
TRBV13	TRBD2	once	TRBJ2-1	CASSHGRGDYNEQFF	TGTGCCAGCAGCCACGGGCGGGGGGACTACAATGAGCAGTTCTTC
TRBV2	-	-	TRBJ1-1	CASSDGTTGMNTEAFF	TGTGCCAGCAGTGACGGGACAACTGGCATGAACACTGAAGCTTTCTTT
TRBV28	TRBD1	-	TRBJ1-1	CASSILGQTSNTEAFF	TGTGCCAGCAGTATCCTGGGACAGACGTCGAACACTGAAGCTTTCTTT
TRBV9	-	-	TRBJ1-6	CASGVMEGPNSPLHF	TGTGCCAGCGGAGTAATGGAGGGTCCTAATTCACCCCTCCACTTT
TRBV5-4	-	-	TRBJ2-1	CASSSRAPGGNEQFF	TGTGCCAGCAGCTCACGGGCCCCTGGAGGAAATGAGCAGTTCTTC
TRBV7-3	TRBD1	-	TRBJ2-3	CASSLDTGTGSDTQYF	TGTGCCAGCAGCCTCGATACCGGGACAGGGTCAGATACGCAGTATTTT
TRBV7-9	-	-	TRBJ2-7	CASAGPSYEQYF	TGTGCCAGCGCGGGTCCCAGTTACGAGCAGTACTTC
TRBV10-3	TRBD1	-	TRBJ2-5	CAISQAGGRETQYF	TGTGCCATCAGTCAGGCAGGGGGTAGGGAGACCCAGTACTTC
TRBV5-6	-	-	TRBJ2-3	CASSGGQPNTDTQYF	TGTGCCAGCAGCGGTGGACAACCCAACACAGATACGCAGTATTTT
TRBV14	-	once	TRBJ1-5	CASSPGGAQPQHF	TGTGCCAGCAGCCCGGGGGGGGCCCAGCCCCAGCATTTT
TRBV5-1	-	-	TRBJ2-3	CASSGGTEGDTQYF	TGCGCCAGCAGCGGCGGGACAGAAGGAGATACGCAGTATTTT
TRBV21-1	-	-	TRBJ1-1	CASSKALFRKGAWEDTEAFF	TGTGCCAGCAGCAAAGCGCTCTTTCGTAAGGGGGCATGGGAGGACACTGAAGCTTTCTTT
TRBV6-5	-	-	TRBJ2-5	CASRGTGETQYF	TGTGCCAGCCGGGGTACGGGGGAGACCCAGTACTTC
TRBV9	TRBD1	-	TRBJ1-6	CASSGRDRHSRDRSPLHF	TGTGCCAGCAGCGGCCGGGACAGACACTCCAGGGATAGATCACCCCTCCACTTT
TRBV5-1	TRBD2	-	TRBJ2-3	CASSLGTSGGSADTQYF	TGCGCCAGCAGCTTGGGGACTAGCGGGGGGAGCGCAGATACGCAGTATTTT
TRBV9	TRBD1	-	TRBJ1-2	CASSGDRGRDYGYTF	TGTGCCAGCAGCGGGGACAGGGGTCGAGACTATGGCTACACCTTC
TRBV7-2	-	-	TRBJ1-2	CASSEPLRAPPAGYTF	TGTGCCAGCAGCGAACCCCTGAGGGCTCCACCGGCTGGCTACACCTTC
TRBV19	TRBD2	-	TRBJ2-5	CASSRLAGGLETQYF	TGTGCCAGTAGTAGACTAGCGGGGGGGCTGGAGACCCAGTACTTC
TRBV7-2	TRBD1	-	TRBJ1-2	CASSEYRGQGGYTF	TGTGCCAGCAGCGAATACAGGGGGCAGGGTGGCTACACCTTC
TRBV7-7	-	-	TRBJ2-2	CASSGQRTGELFF	TGTGCTAGCAGCGGACAGCGGACCGGGGAGCTGTTTTTT
TRBV4-1	-	-	TRBJ1-2	CASSHPGGDRYGYTF	TGCGCCAGCAGCCACCCGGGGGGGGACCGGTATGGCTACACCTTC
TRBV5-1	-	-	TRBJ2-1	CASSLGLGDSSYNEQFF	TGCGCCAGCAGCTTGGGGCTAGGTGACAGCTCCTACAATGAGCAGTTCTTC
TRBV7-2	TRBD2	once	TRBJ2-7	CASSLPGGPYEQYF	TGTGCCAGCAGCTTACCGGGGGGTCCCTACGAGCAGTACTTC
TRBV30	TRBD2	few	TRBJ2-4	CAWANSGRAKNIQYF	TGTGCCTGGGCCAATAGCGGGAGGGCCAAAAACATTCAGTACTTC
TRBV15	-	-	TRBJ2-7	CATSLEHRYEQYF	TGTGCCACCAGCCTCGAGCACCGCTACGAGCAGTACTTC
TRBV10-1	-	-	TRBJ2-7	CASSEDWRVGEQYF	TGCGCCAGCAGTGAGGACTGGAGGGTAGGCGAGCAGTACTTC
TRBV10-3	-	-	TRBJ1-5	CAISPRASGNQPQHF	TGTGCCATCAGCCCCAGGGCCTCGGGCAATCAGCCCCAGCATTTT
TRBV23-1	-	-	TRBJ1-6	CASSQSTPGGFNSPLHF	TGCGCCAGCAGTCAATCGACCCCCGGCGGGTTTAATTCACCCCTCCACTTT
TRBV20-1	-	-	TRBJ2-5	CSAPLQETQYF	TGCAGTGCCCCCCTCCAAGAGACCCAGTACTTC
TRBV19	-	-	TRBJ1-1	CASIRRGNTEAFF	TGTGCCAGTATTCGACGGGGGAACACTGAAGCTTTCTTT
TRBV15	TRBD1	-	TRBJ1-3	CATSVGQGGNTIYF	TGTGCCACCAGCGTGGGACAGGGTGGAAACACCATATATTTT
TRBV28	-	-	TRBJ1-3	CASSLLEGQIYF	TGTGCCAGCAGTCTCTTAGAGGGCCAGATATATTTT
TRBV6-1	-	-	TRBJ2-5	CASSDYQETQYF	TGTGCCAGCAGTGACTACCAAGAGACCCAGTACTTC
TRBV13	-	-	TRBJ1-2	CASSAAFPRGSSGYTF	TGTGCCAGCAGCGCAGCTTTTCCAAGGGGCTCTTCTGGCTACACCTTC
TRBV6-1	TRBD1	-	TRBJ1-5	CASLQGSNQPQHF	TGTGCCAGCCTACAGGGGAGCAATCAGCCCCAGCATTTT
TRBV4-2	TRBD2	once	TRBJ2-1	CASSQGDSGGYNEQFF	TGTGCCAGCAGCCAGGGGGATAGCGGGGGGTACAATGAGCAGTTCTTC
TRBV9	TRBD2	few	TRBJ2-1	CASSPMREGYYNEQFF	TGTGCCAGCAGCCCCATGCGGGAGGGATACTACAATGAGCAGTTCTTC
TRBV25-1	-	-	TRBJ2-3	CASSEGTGRPDTQYF	TGTGCCAGCAGTGAAGGAACAGGCCGCCCGGATACGCAGTATTTT
TRBV7-2	-	-	TRBJ2-7	CASSSRAHYEQYF	TGTGCCAGCAGCTCCAGGGCCCACTACGAGCAGTACTTC
TRBV9	-	-	TRBJ2-7	CASSALTGSAYEQYF	TGTGCCAGCAGCGCCCTCACAGGGTCGGCCTACGAGCAGTACTTC